This entry concerns a single T cell receptor (beta chain). A much bigger clone sits one base away, suggesting this may be a read error. The data were obtained in a study of T cells in Graves' hyperthyroidism and ophthalmopathy. What was amplified from RNA transcripts were TCR beta CDR3 regions. The primer set for the first-round RT-PCR of the TCR CDR3 was HTBI. TCRdb processed the multiplex PCR reads anew with MiXCR; each CDR3 protein has one entry. This table has 450,000 to 650,000 distinct CDR3 sequences, roughly 17% appearing once. Fresh 10 ml peripheral blood yielded PBMCs. The CDR3 is 16 amino acids. Germline V gene lookup returns CDR1 SGHAT and CDR2 FQNNGV. V was shortened by 2 bases and J by 3 bases, with 17 bases between the two germline ends.

Sequences were obtained from blood. The sequence came from a young woman with Graves' ophthalmopathy. The rearrangement uses TRBV11-2 and TRBJ2-7; D perhaps matches TRBD2 (6 bases). CDR3 region: CASSLKRGTFVYEQYF. CDR3 bases: TGTGCCAGCAGCTTAAAACGGGGGACGTTTGTCTACGAGCAGTACTTC.